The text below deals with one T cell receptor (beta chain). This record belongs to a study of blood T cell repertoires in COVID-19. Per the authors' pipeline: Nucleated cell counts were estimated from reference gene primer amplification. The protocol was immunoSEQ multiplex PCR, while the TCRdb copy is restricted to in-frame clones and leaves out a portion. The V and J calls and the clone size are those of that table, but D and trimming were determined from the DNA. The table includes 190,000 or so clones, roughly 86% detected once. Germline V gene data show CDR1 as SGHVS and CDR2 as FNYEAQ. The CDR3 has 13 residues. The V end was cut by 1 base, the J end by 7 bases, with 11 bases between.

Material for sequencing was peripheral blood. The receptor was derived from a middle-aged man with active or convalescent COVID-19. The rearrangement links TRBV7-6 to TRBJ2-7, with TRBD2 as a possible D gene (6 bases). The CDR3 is CASSLGGSGEQYF. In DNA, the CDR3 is TGTGCCAGCAGCTTAGGTGGGAGCGGGGAGCAGTACTTC.